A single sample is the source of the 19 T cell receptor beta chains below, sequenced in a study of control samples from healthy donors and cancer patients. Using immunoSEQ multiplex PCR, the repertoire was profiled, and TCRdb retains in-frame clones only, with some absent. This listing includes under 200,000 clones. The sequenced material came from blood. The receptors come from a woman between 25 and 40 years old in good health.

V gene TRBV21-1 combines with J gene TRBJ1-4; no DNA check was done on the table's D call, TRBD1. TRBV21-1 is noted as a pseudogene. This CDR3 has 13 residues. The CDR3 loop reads CANPTATNEKLFF. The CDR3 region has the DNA TGTGCCAACCCGACAGCAACTAATGAAAAACTGTTTTTT.

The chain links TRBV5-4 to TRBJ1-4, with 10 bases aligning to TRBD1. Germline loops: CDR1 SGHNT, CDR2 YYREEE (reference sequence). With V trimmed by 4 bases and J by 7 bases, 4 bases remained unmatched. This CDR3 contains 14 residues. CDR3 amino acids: CASSRTGGSEKLFF. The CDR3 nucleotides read TGTGCCAGCAGCCGGACAGGGGGAAGTGAAAAACTGTTTTTT.

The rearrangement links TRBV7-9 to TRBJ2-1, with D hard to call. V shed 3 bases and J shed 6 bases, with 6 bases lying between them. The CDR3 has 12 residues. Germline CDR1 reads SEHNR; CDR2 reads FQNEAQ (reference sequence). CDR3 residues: CASSFLANEQFF. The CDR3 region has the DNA TGTGCCAGCAGCTTCTTAGCCAATGAGCAGTTCTTC.

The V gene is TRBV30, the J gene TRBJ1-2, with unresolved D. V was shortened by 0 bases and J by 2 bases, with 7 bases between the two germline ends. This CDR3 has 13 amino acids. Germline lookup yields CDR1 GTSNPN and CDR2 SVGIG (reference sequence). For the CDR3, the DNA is TGTGCCTGGAGTGTACCGGGGAACTATGGCTACACCTTC. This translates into CAWSVPGNYGYTF.

CDR3 region: CSATTGEGYTF. In nucleotides, the CDR3 is TGCAGTGCTACGACAGGAGAAGGCTACACCTTC. This chain uses TRBV20-1 with TRBJ1-2; possible D gene TRBD1, 6 bases. The germline V and J ends were trimmed by 4 bases and 8 bases, with 11 bases remaining between them. CDR3 size: 11 residues. Looked up from germline, CDR1 is DFQATT and CDR2 is SNEGSKA (reference sequence).

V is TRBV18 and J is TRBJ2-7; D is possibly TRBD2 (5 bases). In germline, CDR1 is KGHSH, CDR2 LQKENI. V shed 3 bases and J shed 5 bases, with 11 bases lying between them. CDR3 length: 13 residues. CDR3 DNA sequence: TGTGCCAGCTCACCGCCTAGCTTCCACGAGCAGTACTTC. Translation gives CASSPPSFHEQYF.

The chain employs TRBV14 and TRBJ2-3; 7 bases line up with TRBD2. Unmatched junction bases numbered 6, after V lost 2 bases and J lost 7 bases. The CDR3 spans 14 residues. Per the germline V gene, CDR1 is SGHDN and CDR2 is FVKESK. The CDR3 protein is CASSQRGRSYTQYF. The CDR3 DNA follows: TGTGCCAGCAGCCAACGCGGGAGATCGTATACGCAGTATTTT.

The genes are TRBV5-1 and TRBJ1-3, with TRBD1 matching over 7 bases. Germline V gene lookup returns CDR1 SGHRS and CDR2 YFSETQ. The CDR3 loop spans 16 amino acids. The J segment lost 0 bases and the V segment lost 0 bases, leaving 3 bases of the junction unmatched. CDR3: CASSLAGTDSGNTIYF. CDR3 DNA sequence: TGCGCCAGCAGCTTGGCGGGGACAGACTCTGGAAACACCATATATTTT.

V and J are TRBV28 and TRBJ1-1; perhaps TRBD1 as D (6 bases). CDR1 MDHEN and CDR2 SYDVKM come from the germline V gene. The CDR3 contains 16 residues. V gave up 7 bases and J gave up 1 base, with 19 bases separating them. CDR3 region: CASTPGGRSWNTEAFF. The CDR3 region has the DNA TGTGCCAGCACCCCCGGGGGCAGGTCCTGGAACACTGAAGCTTTCTTT.

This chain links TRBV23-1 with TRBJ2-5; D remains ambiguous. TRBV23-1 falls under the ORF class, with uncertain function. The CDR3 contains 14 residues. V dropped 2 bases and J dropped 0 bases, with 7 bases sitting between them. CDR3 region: CASSQMGNQETQYF. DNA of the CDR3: TGCGCCAGCAGTCAAATGGGCAACCAAGAGACCCAGTACTTC.

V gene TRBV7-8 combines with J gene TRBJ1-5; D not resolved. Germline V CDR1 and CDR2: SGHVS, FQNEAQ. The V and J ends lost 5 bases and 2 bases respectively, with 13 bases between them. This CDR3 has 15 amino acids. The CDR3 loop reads CASSTEGTRNQPQHF. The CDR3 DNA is TGTGCCAGCAGCACCGAGGGTACCCGCAATCAGCCCCAGCATTTT.

In DNA form, the CDR3 reads TGTGCCAGCAGCGACCCGGGACTAGCGGGAACCGGGGAGCTGTTTTTT. Translating gives CASSDPGLAGTGELFF. The V gene is TRBV27, the J gene TRBJ2-2, with 13 bases matching TRBD2. With 6 bases clipped from V and 5 bases from J, the junction kept 6 bases outside the gene matches. The CDR3 has 16 amino acids. Per germline, CDR1 MNHEY and CDR2 SMNVEV (reference sequence).

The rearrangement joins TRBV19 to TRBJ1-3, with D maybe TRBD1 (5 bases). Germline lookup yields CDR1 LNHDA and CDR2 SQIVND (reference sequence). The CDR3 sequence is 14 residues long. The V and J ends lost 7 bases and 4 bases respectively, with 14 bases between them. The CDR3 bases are TGTGCCAGTACTGTTCGGGGGATCGGAAACACCATATATTTT. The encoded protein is CASTVRGIGNTIYF. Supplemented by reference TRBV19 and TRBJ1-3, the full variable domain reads DGGITQSPKYLFRKEGQNVTLSCEQNLNHDAMYWYRQDPGQGLRLIYYSQIVNDFQKGDIAEGYSVSREKKESFPLTVTSAQKNPTAFYLCASTVRGIGNTIYFGEGSWLTVV.

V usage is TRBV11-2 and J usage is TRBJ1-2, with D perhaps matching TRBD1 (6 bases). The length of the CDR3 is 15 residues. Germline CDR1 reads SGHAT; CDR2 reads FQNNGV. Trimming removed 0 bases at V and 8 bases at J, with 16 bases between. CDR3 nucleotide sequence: TGTGCCAGCAGCTTAGATATTTCGGAGGGGGGCGGCTACACCTTC. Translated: CASSLDISEGGGYTF.

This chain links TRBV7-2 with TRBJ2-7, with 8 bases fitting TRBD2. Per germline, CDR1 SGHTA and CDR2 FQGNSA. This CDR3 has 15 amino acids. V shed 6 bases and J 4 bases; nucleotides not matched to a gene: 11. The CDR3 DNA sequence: TGTGCCAGCAGACGTAGCGGGACCCGAGGGTACGAGCAGTACTTC. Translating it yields CASRRSGTRGYEQYF.

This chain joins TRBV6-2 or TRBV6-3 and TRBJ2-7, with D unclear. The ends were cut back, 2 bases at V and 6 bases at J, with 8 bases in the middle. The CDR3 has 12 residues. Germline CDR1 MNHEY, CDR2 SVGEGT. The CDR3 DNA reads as TGTGCCAGCAGTTACGGTGTCCGCGAGCAGTACTTC. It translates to CASSYGVREQYF.

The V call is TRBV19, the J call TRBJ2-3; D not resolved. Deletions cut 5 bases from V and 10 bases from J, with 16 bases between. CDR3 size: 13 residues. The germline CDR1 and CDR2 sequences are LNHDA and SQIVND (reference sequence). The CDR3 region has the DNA TGTGCCAGTAGTCGTCCGACACAGCATCCGCAGTATTTT. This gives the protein CASSRPTQHPQYF.

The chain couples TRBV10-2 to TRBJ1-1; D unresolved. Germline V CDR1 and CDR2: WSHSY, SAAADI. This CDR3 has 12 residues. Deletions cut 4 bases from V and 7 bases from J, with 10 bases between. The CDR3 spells CASSVNVLEAFF. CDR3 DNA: TGCGCCAGCAGTGTTAACGTCCTTGAAGCTTTCTTT.

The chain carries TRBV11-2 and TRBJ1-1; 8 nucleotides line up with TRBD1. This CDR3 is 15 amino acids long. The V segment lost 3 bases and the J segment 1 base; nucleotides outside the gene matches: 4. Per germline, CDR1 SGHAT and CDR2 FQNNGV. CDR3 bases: TGTGCCAGCAGCTTCCCCGGGACAGGGAACACTGAAGCTTTCTTT. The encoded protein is CASSFPGTGNTEAFF.